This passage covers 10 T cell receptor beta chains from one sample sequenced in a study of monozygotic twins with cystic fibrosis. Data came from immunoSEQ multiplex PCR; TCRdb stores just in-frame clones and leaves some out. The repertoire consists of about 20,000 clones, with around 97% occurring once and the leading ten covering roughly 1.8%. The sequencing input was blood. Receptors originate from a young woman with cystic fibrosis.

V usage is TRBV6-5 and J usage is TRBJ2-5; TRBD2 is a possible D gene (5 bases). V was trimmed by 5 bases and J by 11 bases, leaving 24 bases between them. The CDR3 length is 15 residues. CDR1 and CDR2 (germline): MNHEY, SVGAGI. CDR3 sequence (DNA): TGTGCCAGCAGTCAACCCCTGTCGATGGGAAGGGAGCAGTACTTC. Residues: CASSQPLSMGREQYF.

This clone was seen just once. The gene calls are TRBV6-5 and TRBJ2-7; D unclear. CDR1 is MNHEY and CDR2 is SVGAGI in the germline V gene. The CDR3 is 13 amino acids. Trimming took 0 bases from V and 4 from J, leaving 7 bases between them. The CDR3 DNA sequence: TGTGCCAGCAGTTACTCGGCAGGTTACGAGCAGTACTTC. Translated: CASSYSAGYEQYF.

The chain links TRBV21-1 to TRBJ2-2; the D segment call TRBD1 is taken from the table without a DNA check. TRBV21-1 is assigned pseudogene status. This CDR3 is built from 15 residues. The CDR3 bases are TGTGCCAGCAGCAAAAAACCGACAGACACCGGGGAGCTGTTTTTT. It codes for CASSKKPTDTGELFF.

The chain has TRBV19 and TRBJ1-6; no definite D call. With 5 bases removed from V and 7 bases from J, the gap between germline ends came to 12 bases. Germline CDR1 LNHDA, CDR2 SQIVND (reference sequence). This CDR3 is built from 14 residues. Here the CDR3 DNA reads TGTGCCAGTAGTCCAGAAGGGTCGAATTCACCCCTCCACTTT. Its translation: CASSPEGSNSPLHF.

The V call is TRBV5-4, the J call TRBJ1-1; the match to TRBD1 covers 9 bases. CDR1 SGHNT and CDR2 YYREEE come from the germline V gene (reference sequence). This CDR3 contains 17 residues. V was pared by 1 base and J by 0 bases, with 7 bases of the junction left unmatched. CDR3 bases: TGTGCCAGCAGCTTGTTGGGACAGGGACTTATGAACACTGAAGCTTTCTTT. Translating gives CASSLLGQGLMNTEAFF.

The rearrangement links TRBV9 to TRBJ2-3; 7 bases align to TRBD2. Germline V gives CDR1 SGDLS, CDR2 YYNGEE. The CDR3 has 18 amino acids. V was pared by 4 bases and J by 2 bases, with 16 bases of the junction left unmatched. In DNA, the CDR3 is TGTGCCAGCAGCCTCCAAGGCTTAGCGGGCCTTTCCACAGATACGCAGTATTTT. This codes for CASSLQGLAGLSTDTQYF.

The CDR3 is CASSTRRPQGLQETQYF. As DNA, the CDR3 is TGTGCCAGCAGCACCCGTCGCCCTCAGGGGTTGCAAGAGACCCAGTACTTC. This sequence joins TRBV7-6 and TRBJ2-5; TRBD1 might be the D (6 bases). Germline values: CDR1 SGHVS, CDR2 FNYEAQ. V lost 5 bases and J 2 bases, leaving 21 bases between the germline ends. CDR3 size: 17 residues.

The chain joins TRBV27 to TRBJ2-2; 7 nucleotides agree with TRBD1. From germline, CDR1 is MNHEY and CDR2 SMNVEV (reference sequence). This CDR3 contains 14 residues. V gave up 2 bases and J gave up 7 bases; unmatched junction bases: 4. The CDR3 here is CASSLQRQGGELFF. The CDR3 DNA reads TGTGCCAGCAGTTTACAGCGACAGGGCGGGGAGCTGTTTTTT.

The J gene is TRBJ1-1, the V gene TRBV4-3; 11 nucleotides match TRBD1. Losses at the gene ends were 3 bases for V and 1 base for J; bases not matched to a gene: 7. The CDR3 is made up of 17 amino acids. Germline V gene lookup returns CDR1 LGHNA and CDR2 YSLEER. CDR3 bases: TGCGCCAGCAGCCAGGTCTGGACAGGGGGCCCGAACACTGAAGCTTTCTTT. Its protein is CASSQVWTGGPNTEAFF.

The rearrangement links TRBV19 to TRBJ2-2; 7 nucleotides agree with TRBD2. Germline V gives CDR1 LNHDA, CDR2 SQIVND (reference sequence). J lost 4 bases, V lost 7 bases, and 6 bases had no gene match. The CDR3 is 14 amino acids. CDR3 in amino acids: CASNYGGITGELFF. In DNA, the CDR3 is TGTGCCAGTAATTACGGGGGGATCACCGGGGAGCTGTTTTTT. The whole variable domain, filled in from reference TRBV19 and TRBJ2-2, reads DGGITQSPKYLFRKEGQNVTLSCEQNLNHDAMYWYRQDPGQGLRLIYYSQIVNDFQKGDIAEGYSVSREKKESFPLTVTSAQKNPTAFYLCASNYGGITGELFFGEGSRLTVL.